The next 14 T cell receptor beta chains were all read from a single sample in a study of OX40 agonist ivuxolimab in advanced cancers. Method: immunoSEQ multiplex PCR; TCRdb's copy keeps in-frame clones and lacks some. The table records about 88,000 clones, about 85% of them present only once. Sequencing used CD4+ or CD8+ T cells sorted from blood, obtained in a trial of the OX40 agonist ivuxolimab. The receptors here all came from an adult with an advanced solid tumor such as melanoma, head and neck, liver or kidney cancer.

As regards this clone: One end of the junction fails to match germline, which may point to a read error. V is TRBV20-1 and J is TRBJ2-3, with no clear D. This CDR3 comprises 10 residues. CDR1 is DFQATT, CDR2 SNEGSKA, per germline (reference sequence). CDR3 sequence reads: CSAFTDAQYF. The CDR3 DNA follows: TGCAGTGCATTCACAGATGCGCAGTATTTT.

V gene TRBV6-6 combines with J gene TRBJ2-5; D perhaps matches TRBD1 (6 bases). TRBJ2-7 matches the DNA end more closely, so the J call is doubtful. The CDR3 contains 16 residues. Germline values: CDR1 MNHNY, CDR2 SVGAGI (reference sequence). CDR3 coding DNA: TGTGCCAGCAGTTACTCCTTCGTACAGGGAGCCTACGAGCAGTACTTC. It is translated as CASSYSFVQGAYEQYF.

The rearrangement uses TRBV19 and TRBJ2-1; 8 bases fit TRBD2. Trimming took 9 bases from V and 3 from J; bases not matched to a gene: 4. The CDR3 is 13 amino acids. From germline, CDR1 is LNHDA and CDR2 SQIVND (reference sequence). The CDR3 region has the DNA TGTGCCAGCAGCGGGAGTCTCTACAATGAGCAGTTCTTC. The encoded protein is CASSGSLYNEQFF.

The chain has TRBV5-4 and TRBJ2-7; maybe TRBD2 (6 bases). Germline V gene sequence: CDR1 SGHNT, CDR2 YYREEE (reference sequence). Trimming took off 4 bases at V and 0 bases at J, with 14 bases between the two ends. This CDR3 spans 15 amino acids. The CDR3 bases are TGTGCCAGCAGCCTAGGCGGGACGAGCTCCTACGAGCAGTACTTC. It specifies CASSLGGTSSYEQYF. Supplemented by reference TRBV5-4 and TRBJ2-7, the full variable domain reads ETGVTQSPTHLIKTRGQQVTLRCSSQSGHNTVSWYQQALGQGPQFIFQYYREEENGRGNFPPRFSGLQFPNYSSELNVNALELDDSALYLCASSLGGTSSYEQYFGPGTRLTVT.

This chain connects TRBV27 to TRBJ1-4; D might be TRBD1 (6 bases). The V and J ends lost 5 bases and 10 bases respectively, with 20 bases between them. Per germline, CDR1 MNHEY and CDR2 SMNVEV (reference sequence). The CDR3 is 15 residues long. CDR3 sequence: CASSPAGVLLGKLFF. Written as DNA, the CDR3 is TGTGCCAGCAGTCCGGCAGGGGTTCTTTTAGGAAAACTGTTTTTT.

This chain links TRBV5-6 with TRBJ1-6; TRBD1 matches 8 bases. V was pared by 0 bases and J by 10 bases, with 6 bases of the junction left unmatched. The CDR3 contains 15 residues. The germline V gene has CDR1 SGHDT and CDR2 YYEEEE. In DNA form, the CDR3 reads TGTGCCAGCAGCTTGGTGGACAGGGTGGGATCACCCCTCCACTTT. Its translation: CASSLVDRVGSPLHF.

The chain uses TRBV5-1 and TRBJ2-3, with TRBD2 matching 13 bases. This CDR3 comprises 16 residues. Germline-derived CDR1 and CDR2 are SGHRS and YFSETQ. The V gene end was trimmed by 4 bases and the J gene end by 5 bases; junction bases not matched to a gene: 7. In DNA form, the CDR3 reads TGCGCCAGCAGCCCAGGACTAGCGGGAGAGGTAGATACGCAGTATTTT. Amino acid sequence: CASSPGLAGEVDTQYF.

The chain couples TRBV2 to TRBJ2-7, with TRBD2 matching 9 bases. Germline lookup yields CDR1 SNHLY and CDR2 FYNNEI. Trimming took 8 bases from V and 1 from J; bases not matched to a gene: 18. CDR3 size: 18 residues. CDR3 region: CASSRTPYSGRRSYEQYF. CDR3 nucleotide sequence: TGTGCCAGCTCTAGAACCCCATACAGCGGGAGGCGTTCCTACGAGCAGTACTTC.

The CDR3: CASSQAPTGAISYEQYF. The CDR3 coding sequence is TGCGCCAGCAGCCAAGCGCCCACAGGGGCTATCTCCTACGAGCAGTACTTC. The chain recombines TRBV4-1 with TRBJ2-7, with TRBD1 matching 7 bases. The J segment lost 0 bases and the V segment lost 1 base, leaving 9 bases of the junction unmatched. Germline V gene sequence: CDR1 MGHRA, CDR2 YSYEKL. The CDR3 is 17 residues long.

The CDR3 sequence: CASSQMLLAEEYEQYF. CDR3 DNA sequence: TGTGCCAGCAGCCAAATGCTACTAGCGGAGGAGTACGAGCAGTACTTC. The chain combines TRBV4-2 with TRBJ2-5, with 8 positions matching TRBD2. TRBJ2-7 matches the DNA end more closely, so the J call is doubtful. The CDR3 has 16 amino acids. Germline V gene lookup returns CDR1 LGHNA and CDR2 YNFKEQ.

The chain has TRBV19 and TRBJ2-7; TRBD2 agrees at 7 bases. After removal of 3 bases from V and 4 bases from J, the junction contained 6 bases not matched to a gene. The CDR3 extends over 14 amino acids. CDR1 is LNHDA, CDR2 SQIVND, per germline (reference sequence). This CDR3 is CASSIREGVYEQYF. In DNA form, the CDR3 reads TGTGCCAGTAGTATCAGGGAGGGCGTGTACGAGCAGTACTTC.

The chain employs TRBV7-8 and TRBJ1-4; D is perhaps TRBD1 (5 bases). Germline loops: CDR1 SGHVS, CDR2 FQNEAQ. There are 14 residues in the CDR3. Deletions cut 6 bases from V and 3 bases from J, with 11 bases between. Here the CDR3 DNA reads TGTGCCAGCAGTCCGGACACATCTAATGAAAAACTGTTTTTT. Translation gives CASSPDTSNEKLFF. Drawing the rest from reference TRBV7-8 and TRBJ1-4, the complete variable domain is GAGVSQSPRYKVAKRGQDVALRCDPISGHVSLFWYQQALGQGPEFLTYFQNEAQLDKSGLPSDRFFAERPEGSVSTLKIQRTQQEDSAVYLCASSPDTSNEKLFFGSGTQLSVL.

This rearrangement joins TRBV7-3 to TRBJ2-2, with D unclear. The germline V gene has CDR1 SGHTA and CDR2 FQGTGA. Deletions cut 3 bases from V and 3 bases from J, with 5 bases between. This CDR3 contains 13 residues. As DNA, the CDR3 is TGTGCCAGCAGCTTTCCCGACACCGGGGAGCTGTTTTTT. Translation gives CASSFPDTGELFF.

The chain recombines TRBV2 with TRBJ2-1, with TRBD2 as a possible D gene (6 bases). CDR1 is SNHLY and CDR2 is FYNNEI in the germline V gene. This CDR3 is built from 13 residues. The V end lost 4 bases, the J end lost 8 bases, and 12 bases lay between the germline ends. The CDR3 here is CASSVFREDEQFF. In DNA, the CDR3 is TGTGCCAGCAGTGTCTTCAGGGAGGATGAGCAGTTCTTC.